A selection of T cell receptor beta chains follows, all from one sample in a study of cytomegalovirus exposure and HLA in healthy donors. Only in-frame clones appear in the TCRdb table, and some are missing; sequencing was by immunoSEQ multiplex PCR. The sample includes some 160,000 clones, 88% of them seen just once. The sample consisted of PBMCs. The origin of the receptors is a man younger than 35 in good health and CMV-seronegative. The CDR3 runs from the conserved cysteine through the conserved F or W. The D gene is left open where the match is weak.

v_gene	j_gene	d_gene	CDR3aa
TRBV15	TRBJ1-4	.	CATSRYYDTNEKLFF
TRBV2	TRBJ1-6	TRBD1	CASSSGQGRGPLHF
TRBV6-1	TRBJ2-1	.	CASSEAGQDAYNEQFF
TRBV18	TRBJ1-5	.	CASSPAADNQPQHF
TRBV28	TRBJ2-3	TRBD1	CATTGQNTDTQYF
TRBV7-9	TRBJ1-2	.	CASNNGGYNYGYTF
TRBV28	TRBJ1-5	.	CATAEREGRNQPQHF
TRBV18	TRBJ1-1	TRBD1	CASSSGTGGEGAFF
TRBV4-1	TRBJ2-7	TRBD2	CASSQDLRGWEQYF
TRBV10-3	TRBJ2-4	.	CAIREGGQGIQYF
TRBV27	TRBJ2-1	TRBD2	CASSLTSGRGNEQFF
TRBV2	TRBJ2-1	.	CASSGGAANNEQFF
TRBV6-6	TRBJ1-5	.	CASSYPGKHSNQPQHF
TRBV25-1	TRBJ2-2	TRBD1	CASSDPGQGSTGELFF
TRBV4-1	TRBJ2-1	TRBD1	CASSQPGQGAVNEQFF
TRBV5-4	TRBJ1-6	.	CASSFKTGQGSPLHF
TRBV5-1	TRBJ2-5	TRBD1	CASSPLQGASETQYF
TRBV10-3	TRBJ1-2	.	CAISGRGETYGYTF
TRBV27	TRBJ2-3	.	CASSDRRGSTDTQYF
TRBV7-9	TRBJ2-1	.	CASSPLTGDEQFF
TRBV5-1	TRBJ1-4	.	CASSLEARQTNEKLFF
TRBV5-1	TRBJ1-3	TRBD1	CASSLFQGEGVNTIYF
TRBV7-9	TRBJ2-3	.	CASSPGRDTQYF
TRBV5-1	TRBJ2-5	TRBD2	CASSPYSSGRVRETQYF
TRBV29-1	TRBJ2-5	TRBD2	CSVEDPIGLAGAETQYF
TRBV4-1	TRBJ1-2	TRBD1	CASSQDPDRVGGYTF
TRBV25-1	TRBJ1-2	.	CASSEGHPYGYTF
TRBV4-1	TRBJ2-7	TRBD1	CASSHSGTGAYEQYF
TRBV13	TRBJ2-3	TRBD2	CASRRWTSEESTDTQYF
TRBV7-8	TRBJ2-1	.	CASSLVEGVGNEQFF
TRBV7-2	TRBJ2-7	TRBD2	CASSSNSGTTYEQYF
TRBV28	TRBJ2-6	TRBD1	CASSVPGTGGRSGANVLTF
TRBV7-9	TRBJ2-1	TRBD1	CASSPDRGVGNEQFF
TRBV2	TRBJ1-2	.	CASSEAEGHHYGYTF
TRBV15	TRBJ1-1	.	CATSRDGLGGRGTEAFF
TRBV5-6	TRBJ2-7	TRBD2	CASSFTGTSEVQYF
TRBV28	TRBJ2-5	TRBD2	CASSTRGAGVARETQYF
TRBV5-1	TRBJ1-2	TRBD1	CASSLDRGSGYTF
TRBV4-1	TRBJ1-1	TRBD1	CASSHTGGADTEAFF
TRBV28	TRBJ1-1	TRBD1	CASSAPDRANTEAFF
TRBV6-1	TRBJ1-2	.	CASNRRTLNYGYTF
TRBV5-1	TRBJ2-7	TRBD2	CASRDGTSGSTEQYF
TRBV27	TRBJ2-3	.	CASSYKAALTDTQYF
TRBV6-1	TRBJ2-1	.	CASSEARWEQFF
TRBV6-1	TRBJ2-1	TRBD2	CASSEAGGGVNEQFF
TRBV18	TRBJ2-7	.	CATKEGGSYEQYF
TRBV6-5	TRBJ2-7	.	CASSYSGGLYEQYF
TRBV7-7	TRBJ2-1	.	CASSLALGAYEQFF
TRBV6-5	TRBJ1-3	.	CASRVGSGNTIYF
TRBV6-5	TRBJ2-3	.	CASSYSVLLSDTQYF
TRBV7-9	TRBJ2-5	.	CASSRGAQETQYF
TRBV5-1	TRBJ1-2	.	CASSSEIGGLDGYTF
TRBV10-3	TRBJ1-1	.	CAISGVSGGGTEAFF
TRBV27	TRBJ2-1	.	CASSLGLYNEQFF
TRBV7-9	TRBJ1-5	.	CASSLAGGEPQHF